A single sample gave rise to the 22 T cell receptor beta chains below, sequenced in a study of regulatory T cells in long-lasting Graves disease. Time point noted: newly diagnosed GD, antithyroid drugs for less than 3 months. The TCR library used RNA extracted from PBMCs. Relying on iRepertoire HTBI primers and Arm-PCR of CDR3 regions, the team built TCR beta libraries. MiXCR, run by TCRdb on the multiplex PCR reads, gives a single entry per CDR3 protein. The profile shows hundreds of thousands of distinct CDR3 sequences, roughly 15% of them singletons. These data also formed part of another study, on T cells in Graves' hyperthyroidism and ophthalmopathy.

The sample in question was peripheral blood mononuclear cells (PBMCs), obtained at new diagnosis, from a patient treated with antithyroid drugs. Receptors originate from a woman aged 40 to 49 with Graves disease.

This clonotype was counted at least ten times. This chain links TRBV7-2 with TRBJ2-6; the match to TRBD1 covers 8 bases. Unmatched junction bases numbered 4, after V lost 7 bases and J lost 2 bases. The germline CDR1 and CDR2 sequences are SGHTA and FQGNSA. CDR3 length: 15 residues. The chain's CDR3 is CASTPTGAGANVLTF. In DNA, the CDR3 is TGTGCCAGCACCCCGACAGGGGCTGGGGCCAACGTCCTGACTTTC.

For this clonotype: Being one base from a much bigger clone, this may be a read error. The V and J genes are TRBV18 and TRBJ2-7; no clear D gene. Germline CDR1 is KGHSH and CDR2 is LQKENI. CDR3 length: 12 amino acids. CDR3 coding DNA: TGTGCCAGCTCACCAAGGGCTGGCGAGCGGTACTTC. It specifies CASSPRAGERYF.

V usage is TRBV5-1 and J usage is TRBJ2-1; D gene uncertain. V lost 3 bases to trimming and J lost 7 bases, with 11 bases between them. Germline V gene lookup returns CDR1 SGHRS and CDR2 YFSETQ. The CDR3 runs to 13 residues. The CDR3, as DNA: TGCGCCAGCAGCTCAGGCGACGGGAATGAGCAGTTCTTC. This translates into CASSSGDGNEQFF.

This clonotype was found many times. The chain combines TRBV6-2 or TRBV6-3 with TRBJ1-4; D not resolved. V lost 6 bases and J 3 bases, leaving 17 bases between the germline ends. Germline CDR1 reads MNHEY; CDR2 reads SVGEGT. The CDR3 spans 16 residues. The CDR3 nucleotides are TGTGCCAGCAGAATCGACCGGCTCTTAGCTAATGAAAAACTGTTTTTT. This sequence encodes CASRIDRLLANEKLFF.

This clonotype showed up many times. The rearrangement links TRBV7-2 to TRBJ2-7; D might be TRBD1 or TRBD2, each matching 5 bases. The CDR3 totals 14 residues. The germline V gene encodes CDR1 SGHTA and CDR2 FQGNSA. With 5 bases removed from V and 7 bases from J, the gap between germline ends came to 18 bases. CDR3 DNA: TGTGCCAGCAGCAAGGACTCAGGTGGGGGAGAGCAGTACTTC. It translates to CASSKDSGGGEQYF.

This clonotype was observed many times. The chain combines TRBV7-2 with TRBJ2-7; D possibly corresponds to TRBD1 (6 bases). Per the germline V gene, CDR1 is SGHTA and CDR2 is FQGNSA. This CDR3 has 14 amino acids. Trimming left V 3 bases short and J 6 bases short, with 15 bases between. The CDR3 coding sequence is TGTGCCAGCAGCTTTCAACGACAGGTGGGCGAGCAGTACTTC. This sequence encodes CASSFQRQVGEQYF.

This clonotype has ten or more counts. The chain couples TRBV27 to TRBJ2-1; 10 bases map to TRBD2. This CDR3 has 18 residues. Germline CDR1 and CDR2: MNHEY and SMNVEV (reference sequence). The J segment lost 1 base and the V segment lost 2 bases, leaving 8 bases of the junction unmatched. The CDR3 bases are TGTGCCAGCAGTTTACTAGCGGGAGACCTTCCTTCCTACAATGAGCAGTTCTTC. This codes for CASSLLAGDLPSYNEQFF.

This clonotype was counted only a few times. The chain employs TRBV5-5 and TRBJ2-7; no firm D call. V lost 0 bases, J lost 1 base, and 8 bases lay in between. This CDR3 has 14 amino acids. CDR1 and CDR2 (germline): SGHKS, YYEKEE (reference sequence). Here the CDR3 reads CASSLEPVSYEQYF. CDR3 bases: TGTGCCAGCAGCTTGGAACCGGTTTCCTACGAGCAGTACTTC.

This clonotype was observed at least ten times. This chain uses TRBV5-6 with TRBJ2-1; 11 positions agree with TRBD2. The germline V gene encodes CDR1 SGHDT and CDR2 YYEEEE. The V and J ends lost 2 bases and 6 bases, in that order; junction bases with no gene match: 7. This CDR3 is 16 amino acids long. The CDR3: CASSLFGLAGGNEQFF. DNA of the CDR3: TGTGCCAGCAGCTTATTCGGGCTAGCGGGAGGCAATGAGCAGTTCTTC.

In its sample, this clonotype was seen many times. V and J are TRBV11-2 and TRBJ2-7; no clear D gene. The V end lost 5 bases, the J end lost 5 bases, and 16 bases lay between the germline ends. This CDR3 spans 14 amino acids. Germline loops: CDR1 SGHAT, CDR2 FQNNGV. DNA of the CDR3: TGTGCCAGCAGCCGCCCGCCCGTGAGCCACGAGCAGTACTTC. This gives the protein CASSRPPVSHEQYF.

This clonotype has ten or more counts. The V call is TRBV20-1, the J call TRBJ1-1; D not resolved. Germline V gene data show CDR1 as DFQATT and CDR2 as SNEGSKA (reference sequence). V was pared by 0 bases and J by 4 bases, with 9 bases between. The CDR3 is made up of 13 amino acids. The CDR3: CSARDPLGTEAFF. CDR3 nucleotide sequence: TGCAGTGCTAGAGATCCTTTGGGCACTGAAGCTTTCTTT.

This clonotype was detected many times. This chain links TRBV28 with TRBJ2-3, with D unclear. Trimming took 7 bases from V and 0 from J, leaving 20 bases between them. The CDR3 covers 17 residues. Germline CDR1 MDHEN, CDR2 SYDVKM. This chain's CDR3 is CASTPTRARSSTDTQYF. CDR3 DNA: TGTGCCAGCACCCCGACCCGTGCGCGCTCTAGCACAGATACGCAGTATTTT.

On this clonotype: This sequence may be a read error, since a much larger clone differs from it by one base. This chain joins TRBV7-8 and TRBJ2-1, with a tentative D call TRBD2 (6 bases). CDR1 is SGHVS and CDR2 is FQNEAQ in the germline V gene. This CDR3 has 14 residues. The CDR3 is CTSSRDSAYNEQFF. The CDR3 DNA reads TGTACCAGCAGCCGGGACTCCGCCTACAATGAGCAGTTCTTC.

The rearrangement uses TRBV2 and TRBJ2-2; no definite D call. CDR3 length equals 15 residues. Germline CDR1 SNHLY, CDR2 FYNNEI. V was shortened by 8 bases and J by 4 bases, with 17 bases between the two germline ends. The DNA for the CDR3 is TGTGCCAGCCGGGCTGGGGTTATTTCCACCGGGGAGCTGTTTTTT. As protein: CASRAGVISTGELFF.

This clonotype came up many times. The chain employs TRBV5-4 and TRBJ1-6, with D uncertain. Germline CDR1 SGHNT, CDR2 YYREEE (reference sequence). The CDR3 consists of 16 residues. Trimming shortened V by 0 bases and J by 0 bases, and 7 bases separated the two germline ends. CDR3 residues: CASSLELSSYNSPLHF. CDR3 sequence (DNA): TGTGCCAGCAGCTTGGAGCTGAGCTCCTATAATTCACCCCTCCACTTT.

The sample holds many counts of this clonotype. The chain links TRBV28 to TRBJ2-3; 9 nucleotides line up with TRBD2. The V gene end was trimmed by 3 bases and the J gene end by 6 bases; junction bases not matched to a gene: 7. Germline-derived CDR1 and CDR2 are MDHEN and SYDVKM. The CDR3 runs to 15 residues. CDR3 loop: CASSLVAGGVDTQYF. The CDR3 DNA follows: TGTGCCAGCAGTTTGGTTGCGGGAGGGGTTGATACGCAGTATTTT. Supplemented by reference TRBV28 and TRBJ2-3, the full variable domain reads DVKVTQSSRYLVKRTGEKVFLECVQDMDHENMFWYRQDPGLGLRLIYFSYDVKMKEKGDIPEGYSVSREKKERFSLILESASTNQTSMYLCASSLVAGGVDTQYFGPGTRLTVL.

This clonotype was seen at least ten times. The chain recombines TRBV3-1 with TRBJ2-1; 7 nucleotides align to TRBD2. The CDR3 loop spans 16 amino acids. J lost 0 bases, V lost 1 base, and 3 bases had no gene match. The germline CDR1 and CDR2 sequences are LGHDT and YNNKEL (reference sequence). CDR3 sequence: CASSQASGGSYNEQFF. CDR3 bases: TGTGCCAGCAGCCAAGCTTCGGGAGGCTCCTACAATGAGCAGTTCTTC.

On this clonotype itself: Possible read error: a much larger clone is one base away. The chain joins TRBV12-3 or TRBV12-4 to TRBJ1-1, with D perhaps matching TRBD1 (6 bases). The CDR3 has 11 residues. With 2 bases removed from V and 10 bases from J, the gap between germline ends came to 8 bases. CDR3 residues: CASSLRGGAFF. In DNA, the CDR3 is TGTGCCAGCAGTTTAAGGGGGGGAGCTTTCTTT.

A word on this clonotype: Sequence at one end of the junction differs from germline and may be a read error. The gene calls are TRBV7-2 and TRBJ2-5, with 9 nucleotides matching TRBD2. The germline gives CDR1 SGHTA, CDR2 FQGNSA. The CDR3 has 15 amino acids. CDR3 DNA sequence: TGTGCCAACAGCTTGGGACTAGCCGAACAAGAGACCCAGTACTTC. Protein product: CANSLGLAEQETQYF.

For this clonotype: A read error may explain this, as a much larger clone is one base away. The gene calls are TRBV5-1 and TRBJ2-2; D remains ambiguous. V lost 0 bases to trimming and J lost 4 bases, with 13 bases between them. Germline V gene sequence: CDR1 SGHRS, CDR2 YFSETQ. CDR3 length: 16 residues. The CDR3 DNA follows: TGCGCCAGCAGCTTGGCGGACGAACCCTGCACCGGGGAGCTGTTTTTT. It is translated as CASSLADEPCTGELFF.

This chain links TRBV4-2 with TRBJ2-3, with 8 bases fitting TRBD2. Losses at the gene ends were 3 bases for V and 2 bases for J; bases not matched to a gene: 7. This CDR3 has 16 amino acids. Germline CDR1 reads LGHNA; CDR2 reads YNFKEQ. The CDR3 sequence is CASSQGTSEATDTQYF. The CDR3 DNA reads TGTGCCAGCAGCCAGGGGACTAGTGAGGCCACAGATACGCAGTATTTT.

This clonotype was detected ten times or more. CDR3: CAWSVRQRNTEAFF. CDR3 nucleotides: TGTGCCTGGAGTGTTCGGCAGAGAAACACTGAAGCTTTCTTT. The chain combines TRBV30 with TRBJ1-1, with D uncertain. Between the trimmed V and J ends, which lost 0 bases and 2 bases, there was a span of 10 bases. The CDR3 length is 14 residues. Germline CDR1 and CDR2: GTSNPN and SVGIG (reference sequence).